Presented here are 18 T cell receptor beta chains from one specimen sequenced in a study of blood T cell repertoires in COVID-19. Libraries were prepared by immunoSEQ multiplex PCR; TCRdb keeps only in-frame clonotypes and omits some of them. The sample lists 80,000 to 100,000 clones, roughly 75% occurring once. Sequenced sample: peripheral blood. These receptors all stem from a man aged 45-60 years who had recovered from COVID-19.

V and J are TRBV28 and TRBJ2-5; no reliable D call. CDR3 length equals 12 residues. In germline, CDR1 is MDHEN, CDR2 SYDVKM. V was pared by 5 bases and J by 5 bases, with 9 bases between. CDR3 sequence reads: CASSLTKETQYF. CDR3 coding DNA: TGTGCCAGCAGTCTAACGAAGGAGACCCAGTACTTC.

V and J are TRBV7-3 and TRBJ1-2, with TRBD1 identical over 7 bases. V was pared by 5 bases and J by 6 bases, with 6 bases of the junction left unmatched. The CDR3 sequence is 13 residues long. Germline V gene data show CDR1 as SGHTA and CDR2 as FQGTGA. CDR3: CASSDRAWNGYTF. The DNA for the CDR3 is TGTGCCAGCAGCGACAGGGCCTGGAATGGCTACACCTTC.

The rearrangement uses TRBV9 and TRBJ1-4; tentative D call: TRBD1 (5 bases). Between the trimmed V and J ends, which lost 5 bases and 0 bases, there was a span of 11 bases. The CDR3 loop spans 15 amino acids. Germline V gives CDR1 SGDLS, CDR2 YYNGEE. CDR3 nucleotide sequence: TGTGCCAGCAGTCGACAGTTTGCAACTAATGAAAAACTGTTTTTT. This codes for CASSRQFATNEKLFF.

The chain recombines TRBV6-1 with TRBJ2-7; D ambiguous. Between the trimmed V and J ends, which lost 2 bases and 3 bases, there was a span of 5 bases. The CDR3 is 12 residues long. The V gene's germline CDR1 is MNHNS and CDR2 SASEGT. This chain's CDR3 is CASSENHYEQYF. Here the CDR3 DNA reads TGTGCCAGCAGTGAAAATCACTACGAGCAGTACTTC.

The chain combines TRBV6-1 with TRBJ2-6; a weak D match, TRBD2 (5 bases). This CDR3 spans 17 amino acids. V lost 2 bases to trimming and J lost 0 bases, with 11 bases between them. From germline, CDR1 is MNHNS and CDR2 SASEGT. CDR3 nucleotide sequence: TGTGCCAGCAGTGAACCTCCGGGGAACTCTGGGGCCAACGTCCTGACTTTC. Translated, it gives CASSEPPGNSGANVLTF.

Within the sample, this clone is medium-sized. The genes are TRBV9 and TRBJ2-7; 12 nucleotides match TRBD1. This CDR3 region has 15 residues. CDR1 is SGDLS and CDR2 is YYNGEE in the germline V gene. J was trimmed by 6 bases and V by 3 bases; bases with no gene match: 7. The CDR3: CASSASGTGGAEQYF. In DNA, the CDR3 is TGTGCCAGCAGCGCCTCAGGGACAGGGGGCGCCGAGCAGTACTTC.

The V call is TRBV6-1, the J call TRBJ2-7, with TRBD1 identical over 7 bases. Germline values: CDR1 MNHNS, CDR2 SASEGT. CDR3 length: 14 residues. J was trimmed by 4 bases and V by 2 bases; bases with no gene match: 5. CDR3 nucleotides: TGTGCCAGCAGTGAAAGGGGGCCAAGGTACGAGCAGTACTTC. Translating gives CASSERGPRYEQYF.

As regards this clone: This sample includes further DNA sequences coding for the same CDR3. V is TRBV15 and J is TRBJ2-7, with 8 bases identical to TRBD2. Germline V gene data show CDR1 as LNHNV and CDR2 as YYDKDF (reference sequence). The CDR3 runs 15 residues. V lost 1 base, J lost 2 bases, and 4 bases stayed unmatched. The CDR3: CATSRGGRGAYEQYF. CDR3 coding DNA: TGTGCCACCAGCAGAGGGGGGCGGGGGGCCTACGAGCAGTACTTC.

The CDR3, as DNA: TGTGCCAGCAGCGTAGCTCAGGGCACCCAGTACTTC. Translating gives CASSVAQGTQYF. The chain carries TRBV9 and TRBJ2-5, with TRBD1 as a possible D gene (5 bases). The V gene's germline CDR1 is SGDLS and CDR2 YYNGEE. The germline V and J ends were trimmed by 0 bases and 8 bases, with 8 bases remaining between them. This CDR3 has 12 amino acids.

The rearrangement links TRBV5-1 to TRBJ2-1; 8 bases agree with TRBD2. The germline V gene has CDR1 SGHRS and CDR2 YFSETQ. The CDR3 is 13 residues long. V shed 6 bases, J shed 8 bases, and the junction held 7 bases outside the gene matches. DNA of the CDR3: TGCGCCAGCACGGCGGGGGGCCGGGATGAGCAGTTCTTC. Protein sequence: CASTAGGRDEQFF.

The table lists this clone with a count of one. The CDR3 loop reads CASSLSGGTQYF. The CDR3 nucleotides read TGTGCCAGCAGTTTATCCGGAGGTACGCAGTATTTT. The chain has TRBV12-3 or TRBV12-4 and TRBJ2-3, with D possibly TRBD2 on 5 matching bases. This CDR3 comprises 12 residues. V lost 2 bases and J lost 8, with 8 bases in between.

V gene TRBV19 combines with J gene TRBJ1-1; D is unclear. Germline V gives CDR1 LNHDA, CDR2 SQIVND (reference sequence). Trimming removed 9 bases at V and 10 bases at J, with 15 bases between. CDR3 size: 11 residues. CDR3 in amino acids: CASKWSSGAFF. CDR3 coding DNA: TGTGCCAGCAAGTGGTCCTCGGGAGCTTTCTTT. Variable domain in full (rest from reference TRBV19 and TRBJ1-1): DGGITQSPKYLFRKEGQNVTLSCEQNLNHDAMYWYRQDPGQGLRLIYYSQIVNDFQKGDIAEGYSVSREKKESFPLTVTSAQKNPTAFYLCASKWSSGAFFGQGTRLTVV.

This clone was seen a few times. This CDR3 is CASSGTGLPPRHF. The CDR3 DNA sequence: TGTGCCAGCAGTGGGACAGGCCTTCCCCCAAGGCATTTT. V usage is TRBV25-1 and J usage is TRBJ1-5, with 7 bases matching TRBD1. Germline trimming cut 4 bases from V and 15 bases from J; bases unmatched to any gene: 12. Germline V gene sequence: CDR1 MGHDK, CDR2 SYGVNS. The CDR3 length is 13 residues.

The rearrangement uses TRBV9 and TRBJ1-6, with 8 nucleotides matching TRBD1. V shed 4 bases, J shed 7 bases, and the junction held 4 bases outside the gene matches. The CDR3 totals 14 residues. Looked up from germline, CDR1 is SGDLS and CDR2 is YYNGEE. The CDR3 DNA reads as TGTGCCAGCAGCACACAGGGGGGGAATTCACCCCTCCACTTT. Protein product: CASSTQGGNSPLHF. Full variable domain (remainder filled in from reference TRBV9 and TRBJ1-6): DSGVTQTPKHLITATGQRVTLRCSPRSGDLSVYWYQQSLDQGLQFLIQYYNGEERAKGNILERFSAQQFPDLHSELNLSSLELGDSALYFCASSTQGGNSPLHFGNGTRLTVT.

This chain connects TRBV7-9 to TRBJ2-3, with TRBD2 matching 10 bases. Germline-derived CDR1 and CDR2 are SEHNR and FQNEAQ (reference sequence). CDR3 length: 16 amino acids. V lost 1 base, J lost 4 bases, and 5 bases stayed unmatched. The CDR3 loop reads CASSLGGLAGADTQYF. The DNA of the CDR3 is TGTGCCAGCAGCTTAGGTGGTCTAGCGGGGGCAGATACGCAGTATTTT.

The gene calls are TRBV6-1 and TRBJ2-3; TRBD1 is a possible D gene (5 bases). V was pared by 3 bases and J by 2 bases, with 12 bases between. CDR3 length: 15 residues. Per germline, CDR1 MNHNS and CDR2 SASEGT. The CDR3 region has the DNA TGTGCCAGCAGTGAGGACGGACATTCCACAGATACGCAGTATTTT. This encodes CASSEDGHSTDTQYF.

The CDR3 protein is CASSHAENYGYTF. In DNA form, the CDR3 reads TGTGCCAGCTCACACGCGGAGAACTATGGCTACACCTTC. The V and J genes are TRBV18 and TRBJ1-2; no firm D call. Germline assignment: CDR1 KGHSH and CDR2 LQKENI. Trimming stripped 4 bases from V and 2 bases from J, with 8 bases between. The CDR3 length is 13 residues.

The chain recombines TRBV19 with TRBJ1-5, with 7 bases matching TRBD1. The CDR3 runs 15 residues. The J segment lost 7 bases and the V segment lost 6 bases, leaving 12 bases of the junction unmatched. CDR1 is LNHDA, CDR2 SQIVND, per germline (reference sequence). The CDR3: CASRNPGQKDQPQHF. The CDR3 bases are TGTGCCAGTAGAAATCCGGGACAGAAGGACCAGCCCCAGCATTTT.